The entry that follows covers one T cell receptor beta chain sequence. The time point: pretreatment peripheral blood. Sequencing used immunoSEQ multiplex PCR; TCRdb keeps in-frame clones, though not all of them. The sample contains tens of thousands of clones, more than 75% of which appear only once. The record originates from a study of PD-L1 blockade in urothelial cancer. Study in general: Patients took up atezolizumab around 2014 at 1,200 mg intravenously every 3 weeks. Prior chemotherapy ranged from 0 to 3 regimens per patient.

V shed 6 bases, J shed 2 bases, and the junction held 8 bases outside the gene matches. Germline V gives CDR1 MDHEN, CDR2 SYDVKM. This CDR3 comprises 16 residues. The rearrangement joins TRBV28 to TRBJ1-5; 9 positions match TRBD1. The receptor was isolated from a man aged 55-75 years with urothelial cancer. The specimen comprised PBMCs, sampled around atezolizumab (anti-PD-L1) treatment. The CDR3, as DNA: TGTGCCAGCAGGAAACAGGGGGCGCGGGGCAATCAGCCCCAGCATTTT. This codes for CASRKQGARGNQPQHF. Full variable domain (missing parts from reference TRBV28 and TRBJ1-5): DVKVTQSSRYLVKRTGEKVFLECVQDMDHENMFWYRQDPGLGLRLIYFSYDVKMKEKGDIPEGYSVSREKKERFSLILESASTNQTSMYLCASRKQGARGNQPQHFGDGTRLSIL.